This TCR beta chain was sequenced for a study of blood T cell repertoires in COVID-19. Study overall: Sources were T cells, B-cell-depleted T cells, or PBMCs; the material itself was cDNA or gDNA.

Here immunoSEQ multiplex PCR was the method, and the copy in TCRdb shows in-frame clones only, minus some. Here the sample spans more than 200,000 clones, roughly 90% being singletons. The clonotype comes from a woman in her thirties or forties who had recovered from COVID-19. The sample comprised peripheral blood.

As DNA, the CDR3 is TGTGCCAGCTCACCTAACAGAGAAGAGAATCAGCCCCAGCATTTT. Translated: CASSPNREENQPQHF. The chain joins TRBV18 to TRBJ1-5; unclear D gene. V lost 3 bases to trimming and J lost 4 bases, with 13 bases between them. CDR3 length equals 15 residues. CDR1 is KGHSH, CDR2 LQKENI, per germline.